A selection of T cell receptor beta chains follows, all from one sample in a study of blood T cell repertoires in COVID-19. This table comes from immunoSEQ multiplex PCR, and its TCRdb copy is limited to in-frame clones, with some not included. The repertoire includes about 170,000 clones, 70% to 85% of them detected once, and approximately 6.9% sits in the top ten. The sample taken for sequencing was peripheral blood. All receptors derive from a man older than 75 with COVID-19, enrolled during active disease. Each CDR3 is given with its conserved first and last residue.

TRBJ1-3 | TRBV2 | CASSENTLSSGNTIYF
TRBJ2-1 | TRBV5-1 | CASSFRAGAYNEQFF
TRBJ2-2 | TRBV7-3 | CASSPGTPASGELFF
TRBJ2-3 | TRBV2 | CASRTSGLGTDTQYF
TRBJ2-3 | TRBV5-1 | CASSLATSGRDTQYF
TRBJ2-3 | TRBV6-5 | CASSYGSSGDTQYF
TRBJ2-1 | TRBV19 | CASKGGGAGAGNEQFF
TRBJ1-1 | TRBV19 | CASNTPGQGNTEAFF
TRBJ1-6 | TRBV18 | CASSPSDRVVKALHF
TRBJ2-2 | TRBV18 | CASSPVAGTGELFF
TRBJ2-2 | TRBV6-5 | CAGGLRTGELFF
TRBJ2-7 | TRBV5-1 | CASSRQGGSSYEQYF
TRBJ2-3 | TRBV10-1 | CASRDRGRGGTDTQYF
TRBJ1-4 | TRBV2 | CASSEIGTGVEKLFF
TRBJ2-1 | TRBV7-9 | CASSGDPDEQFF
TRBJ1-2 | TRBV7-2 | CASSSRQANYGYTF
TRBJ1-4 | TRBV5-8 | CASSRKEWLGEKLFF
TRBJ1-5 | TRBV2 | CASSEESTGGQPQHF
TRBJ1-1 | TRBV2 | CASSWGGDTEAFF
TRBJ2-7 | TRBV20-1 | CSARDLYEQYF
TRBJ2-3 | TRBV18 | CASSRANRGSTQYF
TRBJ1-2 | TRBV12-3/TRBV12-4 | CASSSGAWGYTF
TRBJ2-5 | TRBV29-1 | CSVEISGGGGETQYF
TRBJ2-2 | TRBV12-3/TRBV12-4 | CASSPQGSGELFF
TRBJ2-7 | TRBV18 | CASSPGTGITYEQYF
TRBJ1-1 | TRBV12-3/TRBV12-4 | CASGRVSTEAFF
TRBJ2-5 | TRBV15 | CATSRSLGLAGGYQETQYF
TRBJ1-6 | TRBV2 | CASSENRGESPLHF
TRBJ1-1 | TRBV9 | CASSTLDRPNTEAFF
TRBJ1-1 | TRBV6-1 | CASSEGGGNTEAFF
TRBJ1-4 | TRBV27 | CASSKTGGTNEKLFF
TRBJ2-3 | TRBV11-2 | CASSLRQDTQYF
TRBJ2-1 | TRBV14 | CASSLRGRQFF
TRBJ1-2 | TRBV19 | CASSMIGGEYGYTF
TRBJ1-2 | TRBV3-1/TRBV3-2 | CASSQDNTNYGYTF
TRBJ1-3 | TRBV7-9 | CASSLTFSGNTIYF
TRBJ1-1 | TRBV4-3 | CASSPGGRTEAFF
TRBJ1-2 | TRBV5-4 | CASSLTGGEVSGYTF
TRBJ2-1 | TRBV7-3 | CASSAKTGIHEQFF
TRBJ1-2 | TRBV10-2 | CASSPQGEIYGYTF
TRBJ2-2 | TRBV11-1 | CASSLTANTGELFF
TRBJ2-5 | TRBV10-3 | CAISEVERGFQETQYF
TRBJ1-1 | TRBV12-5 | CASSPTLQGAEAFF
TRBJ1-4 | TRBV19 | CASSRTGLTNEKLFF
TRBJ1-2 | TRBV19 | CASTGGYTF
TRBJ2-2 | TRBV25-1 | CASRGGAATGELFF
TRBJ1-4 | TRBV12-3/TRBV12-4 | CASRPATNEKLFF
TRBJ1-2 | TRBV5-4 | CASSLGQGSNYGYTF
TRBJ2-7 | TRBV29-1 | CSVPGQGTYEQYF